This T cell receptor beta chain was retrieved from a study of T cell changes during pregnancy in multiple sclerosis. Here immunoSEQ multiplex PCR was the method, and the copy in TCRdb shows in-frame clones only, minus some. This table holds approximately 93,000 clones, approximately 89% found once. V lost 4 bases and J lost 3; bases outside the gene matches: 8. The germline V gene has CDR1 SEHNR and CDR2 FQNEAQ (reference sequence). CDR3 length: 15 residues. V is TRBV7-9 and J is TRBJ2-7; 8 nucleotides agree with TRBD1. The TCR was taken from a female donor in good health, enrolled as a control in a pregnancy study. Sequenced here: peripheral blood, sampled in the first trimester of pregnancy. CDR3 sequence reads: CASSSPWDRYYEQYF. Written as DNA, the CDR3 is TGTGCCAGCAGCTCCCCTTGGGACAGGTACTACGAGCAGTACTTC.